This section outlines one T cell receptor beta chain sequence together with its context. This clonotype has a count of ten or more. This clone's antigen is unknown. No clone much larger than this one lies a single base away; base qualities are absent. The CDR3, from cysteine to phenylalanine, totals 14 residues. Only CDR3 DNA remains: 42 bases, in frame from the first base. Trimming accounts for 4 bases at V and 8 bases at J, while the number of junction bases matched to no gene is 8. CDR1 and CDR2, per the germline V gene, are MGHRA and YSYEKL. These data come from a study of T-cell reconstitution after alpha-beta-depleted transplantation in children (dated by TCRdb to the mid-2010s). For context, the study as a whole: Using TCR repertoire profiling, the study quantitatively followed how T-cell immune reconstitution unfolded in children after TCRalphabeta/CD19-depleted allogeneic hematopoietic cell transplantation.

The treatment or condition label, as the study defines it: allogeneic hematopoietic cell transplantation with graft depleted of TCRalphabeta T cells and CD19 B cells. The children who served as transplant recipients had been given grafts of TCRalphabeta/CD19-depleted allogeneic hematopoietic cells. Receptor libraries were prepared by PCR. This sample was sequenced with an Illumina HiSeq 2500. TCR library preparation used molecular barcoding, with unique molecular identifiers applied to normalize quantification of the TCRbeta repertoire. TCRdb's own reprocessing of the public reads used fastp at Q25 and MiXCR and kept productive beta chains. Merged by CDR3 protein, the rows form single entries marked with the most common genes and DNA. This sample lists 200,000 to 250,000 distinct CDR3 sequences; roughly a quarter were detected once. 4% to 6% of the sample is in the top ten clones. The study at large found these results: Over subsequent months, a decline in hyperexpanded clone frequencies was noted, and after one year, T-cell counts and TCRbeta diversity were mostly ascribed to newly produced T cells. In some patients, high TCRbeta diversity at day 60 was attributed to recipient T cells and intrathymic progenitors that had survived conditioning. Apparently early alphabetaT-cell count recovery about two months after transplant reportedly relied on only several hundred rapidly expanded clones derived from non-depleted graft cells.

This chain joins TRBV4-1 to TRBJ2-1; the junction holds 7 bases that match TRBD1. The sequence was collected from a female patient between 2 and 15 years old who had a stem cell transplant for congenital amegakaryocytic thrombocytopenia, so the T cells may come from the graft donor. The sequencing used PBMCs, mostly from graft donor cells, collected 360 days after TCRalphabeta/CD19-depleted stem cell transplant. This receptor carries the CDR3 CASSPVDRADEQFF. The DNA reads as follows: TGCGCCAGCAGCCCAGTCGACAGGGCTGATGAGCAGTTCTTC.